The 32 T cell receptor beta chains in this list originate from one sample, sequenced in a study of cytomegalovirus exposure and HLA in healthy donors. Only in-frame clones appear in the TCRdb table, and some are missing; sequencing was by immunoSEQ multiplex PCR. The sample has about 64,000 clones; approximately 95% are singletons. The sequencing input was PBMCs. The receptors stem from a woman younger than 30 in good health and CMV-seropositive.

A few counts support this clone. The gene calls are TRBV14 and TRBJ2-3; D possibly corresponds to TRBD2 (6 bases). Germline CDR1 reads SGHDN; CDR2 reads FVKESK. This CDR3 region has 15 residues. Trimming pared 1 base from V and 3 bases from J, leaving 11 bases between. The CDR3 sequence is CASSQVGGLTDTQYF. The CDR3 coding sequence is TGTGCCAGCAGCCAAGTCGGGGGACTTACAGATACGCAGTATTTT. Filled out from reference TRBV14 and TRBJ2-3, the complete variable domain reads EAGVTQFPSHSVIEKGQTVTLRCDPISGHDNLYWYRRVMGKEIKFLLHFVKESKQDESGMPNNRFLAERTGGTYSTLKVQPAELEDSGVYFCASSQVGGLTDTQYFGPGTRLTVL.

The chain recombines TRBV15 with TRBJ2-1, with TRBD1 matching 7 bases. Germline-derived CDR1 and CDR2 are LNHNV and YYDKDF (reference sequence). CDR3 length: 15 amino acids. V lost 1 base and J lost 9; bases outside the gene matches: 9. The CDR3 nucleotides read TGTGCCACCAGCAGAGGGACAGGTTGGTGGAGTGAGCAGTTCTTC. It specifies CATSRGTGWWSEQFF.

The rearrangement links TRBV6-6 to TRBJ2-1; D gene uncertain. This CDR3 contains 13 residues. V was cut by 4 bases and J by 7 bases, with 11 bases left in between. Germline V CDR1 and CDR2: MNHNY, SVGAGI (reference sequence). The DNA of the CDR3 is TGTGCCAGCAGTTCTAGACTTCTAAATGAGCAGTTCTTC. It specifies CASSSRLLNEQFF.

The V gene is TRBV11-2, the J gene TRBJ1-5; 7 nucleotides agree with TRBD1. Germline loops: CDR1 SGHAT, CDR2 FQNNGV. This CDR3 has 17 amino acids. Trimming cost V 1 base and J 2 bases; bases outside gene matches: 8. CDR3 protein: CASSLGTGAWGNQPQHF. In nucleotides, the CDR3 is TGTGCCAGCAGCTTAGGTACAGGGGCGTGGGGCAATCAGCCCCAGCATTTT.

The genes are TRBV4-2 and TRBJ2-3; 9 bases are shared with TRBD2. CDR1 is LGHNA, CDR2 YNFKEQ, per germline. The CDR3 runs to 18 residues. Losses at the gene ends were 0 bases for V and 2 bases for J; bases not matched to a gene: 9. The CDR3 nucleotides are TGTGCCAGCAGCCAAGATCTCCCAGCGGGAGGTCTCACAGATACGCAGTATTTT. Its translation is CASSQDLPAGGLTDTQYF.

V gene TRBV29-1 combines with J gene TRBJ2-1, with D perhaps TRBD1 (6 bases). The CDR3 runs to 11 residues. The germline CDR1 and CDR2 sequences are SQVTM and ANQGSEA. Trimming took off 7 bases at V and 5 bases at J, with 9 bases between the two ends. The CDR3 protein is CSAGQHNEQFF. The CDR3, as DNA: TGCAGCGCCGGACAGCACAATGAGCAGTTCTTC.

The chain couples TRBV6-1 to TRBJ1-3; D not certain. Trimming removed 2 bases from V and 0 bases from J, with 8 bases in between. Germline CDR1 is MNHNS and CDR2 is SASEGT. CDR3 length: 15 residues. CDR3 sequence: CASSEFRFSGNTIYF. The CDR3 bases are TGTGCCAGCAGTGAATTTCGGTTCTCTGGAAACACCATATATTTT.

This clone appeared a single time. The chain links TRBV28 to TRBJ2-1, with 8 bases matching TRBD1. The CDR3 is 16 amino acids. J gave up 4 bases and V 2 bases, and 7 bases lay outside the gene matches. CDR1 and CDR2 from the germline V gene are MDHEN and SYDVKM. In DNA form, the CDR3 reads TGTGCCAGCAGTTTACCCTTGACAGGGGCGTACAATGAGCAGTTCTTC. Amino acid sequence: CASSLPLTGAYNEQFF.

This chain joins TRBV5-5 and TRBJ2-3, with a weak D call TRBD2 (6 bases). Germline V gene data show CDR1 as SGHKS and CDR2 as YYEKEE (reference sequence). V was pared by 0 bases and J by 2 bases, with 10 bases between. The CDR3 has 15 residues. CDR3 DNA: TGTGCCAGCAGCTTGGCATGGACTACCACAGATACGCAGTATTTT. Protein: CASSLAWTTTDTQYF.

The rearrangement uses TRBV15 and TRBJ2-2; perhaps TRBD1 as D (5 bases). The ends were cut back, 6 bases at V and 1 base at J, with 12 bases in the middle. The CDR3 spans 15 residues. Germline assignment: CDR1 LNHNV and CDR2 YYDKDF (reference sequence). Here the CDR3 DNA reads TGTGCCACCAGTTCTATTGACAGGAACACCGGGGAGCTGTTTTTT. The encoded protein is CATSSIDRNTGELFF.

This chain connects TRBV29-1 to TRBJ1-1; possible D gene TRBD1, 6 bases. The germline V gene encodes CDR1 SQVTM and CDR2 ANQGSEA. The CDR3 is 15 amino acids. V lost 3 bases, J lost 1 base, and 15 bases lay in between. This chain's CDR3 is CSVDQGRNPNTEAFF. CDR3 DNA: TGCAGCGTTGACCAGGGGCGGAACCCGAACACTGAAGCTTTCTTT.

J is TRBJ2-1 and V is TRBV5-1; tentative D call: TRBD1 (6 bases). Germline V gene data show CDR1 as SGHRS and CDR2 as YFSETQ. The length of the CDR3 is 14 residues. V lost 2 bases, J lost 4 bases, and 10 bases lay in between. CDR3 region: CASSFDRSYNEQFF. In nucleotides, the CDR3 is TGCGCCAGCAGCTTTGACAGGTCATACAATGAGCAGTTCTTC.

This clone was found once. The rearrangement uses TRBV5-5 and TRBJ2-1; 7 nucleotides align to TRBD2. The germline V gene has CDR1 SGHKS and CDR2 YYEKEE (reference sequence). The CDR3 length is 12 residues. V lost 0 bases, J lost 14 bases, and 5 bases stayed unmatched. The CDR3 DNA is TGTGCCAGCAGCTTGGCGGGGAGGGAGGAGTTCTTC. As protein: CASSLAGREEFF. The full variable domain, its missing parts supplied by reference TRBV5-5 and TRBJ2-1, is DAGVTQSPTHLIKTRGQQVTLRCSPISGHKSVSWYQQVLGQGPQFIFQYYEKEERGRGNFPDRFSARQFPNYSSELNVNALLLGDSALYLCASSLAGREEFFGPGTRLTVL.

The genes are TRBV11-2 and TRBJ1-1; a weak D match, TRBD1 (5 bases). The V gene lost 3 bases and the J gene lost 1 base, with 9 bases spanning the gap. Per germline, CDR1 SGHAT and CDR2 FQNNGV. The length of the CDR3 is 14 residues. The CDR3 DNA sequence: TGTGCCAGCAGCTTTGGGGGGAGGAACACTGAAGCTTTCTTT. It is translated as CASSFGGRNTEAFF.

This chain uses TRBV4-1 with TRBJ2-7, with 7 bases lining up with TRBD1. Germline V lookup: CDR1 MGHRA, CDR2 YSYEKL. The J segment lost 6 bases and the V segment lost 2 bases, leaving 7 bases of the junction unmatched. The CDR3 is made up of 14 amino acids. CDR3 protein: CASSQKQGNIEQYF. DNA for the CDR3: TGCGCCAGCAGCCAAAAACAGGGGAACATCGAGCAGTACTTC.

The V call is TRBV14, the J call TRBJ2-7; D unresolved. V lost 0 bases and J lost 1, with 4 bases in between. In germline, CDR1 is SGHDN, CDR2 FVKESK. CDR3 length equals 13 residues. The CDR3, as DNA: TGTGCCAGCAGCCAAGATTTATCCTACGAGCAGTACTTC. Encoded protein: CASSQDLSYEQYF.

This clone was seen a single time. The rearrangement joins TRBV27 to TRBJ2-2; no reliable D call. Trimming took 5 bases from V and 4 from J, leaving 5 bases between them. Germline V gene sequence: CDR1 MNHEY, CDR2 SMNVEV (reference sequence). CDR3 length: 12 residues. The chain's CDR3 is CASSGRTGELFF. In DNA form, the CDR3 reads TGTGCCAGCAGTGGGCGCACCGGGGAGCTGTTTTTT.

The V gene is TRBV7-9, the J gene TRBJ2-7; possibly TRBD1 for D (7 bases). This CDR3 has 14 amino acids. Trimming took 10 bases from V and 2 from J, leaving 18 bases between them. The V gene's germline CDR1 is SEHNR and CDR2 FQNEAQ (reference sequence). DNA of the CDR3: TGTGCCACCGATAGGGGCAGGGGGGCCTACGAGCAGTACTTC. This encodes CATDRGRGAYEQYF. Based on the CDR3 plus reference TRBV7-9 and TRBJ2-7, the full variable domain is DTGVSQNPRHKITKRGQNVTFRCDPISEHNRLYWYRQTLGQGPEFLTYFQNEAQLEKSRLLSDRFSAERPKGSFSTLEIQRTEQGDSAMYLCATDRGRGAYEQYFGPGTRLTVT.

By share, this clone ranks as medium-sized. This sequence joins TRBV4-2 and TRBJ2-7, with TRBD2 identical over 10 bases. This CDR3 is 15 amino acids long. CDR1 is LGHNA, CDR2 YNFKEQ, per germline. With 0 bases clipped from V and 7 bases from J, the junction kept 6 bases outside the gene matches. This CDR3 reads CASSQDSGGAREQYF. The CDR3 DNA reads TGTGCCAGCAGCCAAGACAGCGGGGGGGCCCGTGAGCAGTACTTC.

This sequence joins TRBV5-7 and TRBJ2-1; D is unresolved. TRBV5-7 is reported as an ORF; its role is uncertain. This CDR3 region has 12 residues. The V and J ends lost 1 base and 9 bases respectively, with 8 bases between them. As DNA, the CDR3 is TGTGCCAGCAGCTTGCTACCCCCTGAGCAGTTCTTC. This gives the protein CASSLLPPEQFF.

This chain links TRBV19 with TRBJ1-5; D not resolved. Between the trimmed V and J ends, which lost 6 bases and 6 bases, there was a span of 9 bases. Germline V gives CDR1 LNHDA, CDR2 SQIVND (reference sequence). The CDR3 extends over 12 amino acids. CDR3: CASRDLGQPQHF. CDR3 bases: TGTGCCAGTAGAGACTTGGGTCAGCCCCAGCATTTT.

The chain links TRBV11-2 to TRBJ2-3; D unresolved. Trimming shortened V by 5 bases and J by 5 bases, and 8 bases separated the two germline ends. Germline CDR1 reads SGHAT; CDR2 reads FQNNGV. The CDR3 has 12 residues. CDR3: CASSLLLDTQYF. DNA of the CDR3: TGTGCCAGCAGCCTCCTATTAGATACGCAGTATTTT.

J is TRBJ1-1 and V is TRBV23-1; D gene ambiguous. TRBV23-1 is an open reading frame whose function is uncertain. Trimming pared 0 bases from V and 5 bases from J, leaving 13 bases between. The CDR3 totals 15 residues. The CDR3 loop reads CASSQSEADGTEAFF. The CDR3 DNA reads TGCGCCAGCAGTCAATCTGAAGCTGACGGGACTGAAGCTTTCTTT.

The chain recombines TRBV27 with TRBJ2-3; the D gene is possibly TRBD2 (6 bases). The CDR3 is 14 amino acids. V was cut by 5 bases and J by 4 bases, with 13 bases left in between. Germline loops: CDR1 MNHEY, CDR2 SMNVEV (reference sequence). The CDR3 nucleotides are TGTGCCAGCAGTCCAACTAGCTCCGCAGATACGCAGTATTTT. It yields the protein CASSPTSSADTQYF.

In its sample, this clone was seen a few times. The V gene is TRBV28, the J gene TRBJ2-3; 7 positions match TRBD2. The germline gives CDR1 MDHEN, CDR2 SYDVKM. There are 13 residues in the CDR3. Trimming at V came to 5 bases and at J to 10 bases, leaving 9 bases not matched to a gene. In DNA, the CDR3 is TGTGCCAGCAGTGCTTTGGGAGGGGAGGCGCAGTATTTT. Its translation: CASSALGGEAQYF.

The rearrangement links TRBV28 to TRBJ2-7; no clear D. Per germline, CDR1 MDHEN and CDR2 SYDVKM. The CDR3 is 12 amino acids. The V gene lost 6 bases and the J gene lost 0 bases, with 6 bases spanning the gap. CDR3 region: CASSLYSYEQYF. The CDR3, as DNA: TGTGCCAGCAGCCTATACTCCTACGAGCAGTACTTC.

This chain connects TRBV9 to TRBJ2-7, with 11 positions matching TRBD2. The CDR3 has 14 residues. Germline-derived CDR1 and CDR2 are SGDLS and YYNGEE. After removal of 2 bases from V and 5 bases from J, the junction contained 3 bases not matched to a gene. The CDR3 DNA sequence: TGTGCCAGCAGCGTCGATAGCGGGAGGGACGAGCAGTACTTC. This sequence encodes CASSVDSGRDEQYF.

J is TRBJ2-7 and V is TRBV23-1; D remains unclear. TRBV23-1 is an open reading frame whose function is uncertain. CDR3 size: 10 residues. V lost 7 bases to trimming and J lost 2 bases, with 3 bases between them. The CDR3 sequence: CASTTYEQYF. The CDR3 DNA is TGCGCCAGCACTACCTACGAGCAGTACTTC.

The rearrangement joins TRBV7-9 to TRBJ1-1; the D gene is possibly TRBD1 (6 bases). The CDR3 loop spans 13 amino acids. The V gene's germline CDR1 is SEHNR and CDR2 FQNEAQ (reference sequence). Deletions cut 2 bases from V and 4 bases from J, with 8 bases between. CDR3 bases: TGTGCCAGCAGCTTACAGGGGCGCACTGAAGCTTTCTTT. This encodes CASSLQGRTEAFF.

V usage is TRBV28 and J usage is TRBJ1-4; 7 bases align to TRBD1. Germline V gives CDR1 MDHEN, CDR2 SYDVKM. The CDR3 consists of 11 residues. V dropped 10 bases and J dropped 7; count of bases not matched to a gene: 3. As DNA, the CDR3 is TGTGCCACCGACAGGGCTGAAAAACTGTTTTTT. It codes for CATDRAEKLFF.

CDR3 region: CASSLSLGLRGEKLFF. The CDR3 DNA is TGTGCCAGCAGTTTATCGTTGGGACTCAGGGGGGAAAAACTGTTTTTT. The chain links TRBV27 to TRBJ1-4; 7 bases line up with TRBD1. V lost 0 bases, J lost 8 bases, and 9 bases stayed unmatched. The CDR3 has 16 amino acids. CDR1 is MNHEY, CDR2 SMNVEV, per germline (reference sequence).

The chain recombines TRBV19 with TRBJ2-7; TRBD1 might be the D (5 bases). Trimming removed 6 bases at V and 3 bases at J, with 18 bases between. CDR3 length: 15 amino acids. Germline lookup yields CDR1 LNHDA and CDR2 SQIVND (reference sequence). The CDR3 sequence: CASSPGADWNYEQYF. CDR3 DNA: TGTGCCAGTAGCCCTGGGGCAGACTGGAACTACGAGCAGTACTTC.